This T cell receptor beta chain was identified during a study of blood T cell repertoires in COVID-19. Overall study: The analysed material was cDNA or gDNA that came from T cells, B-cell-depleted T cells, or PBMCs.

Germline CDR1 reads MNHEY; CDR2 reads SVGEGT. This CDR3 has 15 residues. J lost 1 base, V lost 6 bases, and 5 bases had no gene match. This clone was recorded once. Profiling relied on immunoSEQ multiplex PCR, and the TCRdb table lists in-frame clones only, not all of them. The sample shows around 100,000 clones, 69% of them seen only once. The gene calls are TRBV6-2 or TRBV6-3 and TRBJ1-5; 8 bases map to TRBD1. This clonotype was sampled from a man older than 75 with acute or convalescent COVID-19. Sequencing input: peripheral blood. CDR3 residues: CASSQGAVSNQPQHF. The CDR3 region has the DNA TGTGCCAGCAGCCAGGGGGCGGTCAGCAATCAGCCCCAGCATTTT.